One and the same sample provided the 19 T cell receptor beta chains below, sequenced in a study of cytomegalovirus exposure and HLA in healthy donors. Generated by immunoSEQ multiplex PCR, the TCRdb table keeps only in-frame clones and is missing some. This table has approximately 200,000 clones, approximately 88% appearing once. The sequenced sample consisted of PBMCs. Source of these receptors: a man between 18 and 29 years old in good health and CMV-seropositive.

The CDR3 bases are TGCGCCAGCAGCTTGGCCCCCCCGCGGGAGGGCTCTGGGGCCAACGTCCTGACTTTC. This translates into CASSLAPPREGSGANVLTF. V usage is TRBV5-1 and J usage is TRBJ2-6; 9 bases are a match to TRBD2. V dropped 0 bases and J dropped 0; count of bases not matched to a gene: 7. The CDR3 has 19 amino acids. CDR1 is SGHRS, CDR2 YFSETQ, per germline.

The J gene is TRBJ1-2, the V gene TRBV27, with a tentative D call TRBD1 (5 bases). The V and J ends lost 5 bases and 3 bases respectively, with 22 bases between them. Germline CDR1 MNHEY, CDR2 SMNVEV (reference sequence). The CDR3 length is 17 residues. CDR3 amino acids: CASSTRDSFSDYYGYTF. Here the CDR3 DNA reads TGTGCCAGCAGTACCCGGGACTCCTTTTCGGATTACTATGGCTACACCTTC.

J is TRBJ2-7 and V is TRBV7-2; 10 nucleotides line up with TRBD2. CDR3 length: 14 amino acids. After removal of 5 bases from V and 3 bases from J, the junction contained 4 bases not matched to a gene. CDR1 and CDR2 from the germline V gene are SGHTA and FQGNSA. CDR3 DNA: TGTGCCAGCAGCCTCCGACTAGCGGGCTACGAGCAGTACTTC. Translation gives CASSLRLAGYEQYF.

This clone was seen more than once but under ten times. The chain employs TRBV6-5 and TRBJ1-2, with D tentatively TRBD1 (5 bases). Trimming cost V 7 bases and J 5 bases, with 8 bases left between them. The CDR3 is 11 amino acids. Per germline, CDR1 MNHEY and CDR2 SVGAGI. The CDR3 reads CASTRGYGYTF. DNA for the CDR3: TGTGCCAGCACAAGGGGTTATGGCTACACCTTC.

This clone was detected only a few times. The CDR3 bases are TGTGCCTGGGAAGGGACAAAGGATACTGAAGCTTTCTTT. It translates to CAWEGTKDTEAFF. The chain employs TRBV30 and TRBJ1-1; possible D gene TRBD1, 6 bases. V lost 5 bases to trimming and J lost 5 bases, with 15 bases between them. The CDR3 covers 13 residues. Germline V gene lookup returns CDR1 GTSNPN and CDR2 SVGIG (reference sequence).

The rearrangement joins TRBV29-1 to TRBJ2-2; 10 nucleotides agree with TRBD2. The germline V gene has CDR1 SQVTM and CDR2 ANQGSEA. This CDR3 spans 16 amino acids. V gave up 3 bases and J gave up 4 bases; unmatched junction bases: 8. CDR3 DNA sequence: TGCAGCGTTGATAAGCGGGAGGGCCGCGTCACCGGGGAGCTGTTTTTT. Translating gives CSVDKREGRVTGELFF.

The chain combines TRBV27 with TRBJ2-7; a possible D gene is TRBD1 (6 bases). Trimming left V 4 bases short and J 0 bases short, with 10 bases between. The CDR3 contains 14 residues. In germline, CDR1 is MNHEY, CDR2 SMNVEV (reference sequence). This CDR3 is CASSWDTSSYEQYF. DNA of the CDR3: TGTGCCAGCAGTTGGGACACAAGCTCCTACGAGCAGTACTTC.

V is TRBV11-1 and J is TRBJ2-1; 13 nucleotides align to TRBD2. In germline, CDR1 is SGHAT, CDR2 FQDESV (reference sequence). The CDR3 has 15 residues. V lost 6 bases, J lost 5 bases, and 4 bases stayed unmatched. The CDR3 DNA sequence: TGTGCCAGCAGGCCCGGACTAGCGGGGGACAATGAGCAGTTCTTC. Translation gives CASRPGLAGDNEQFF.

Points on this clone: The identical CDR3 is also encoded by other nucleotide sequences in the sample. The V call is TRBV29-1, the J call TRBJ2-7, with 7 bases fitting TRBD1. The CDR3 has 12 amino acids. The germline gives CDR1 SQVTM, CDR2 ANQGSEA. The ends lost 6 bases at V and 4 bases at J; junction bases unmatched: 6. The CDR3 region is CSVRTGSYEQYF. CDR3 DNA sequence: TGCAGCGTGAGGACAGGATCGTACGAGCAGTACTTC.

The chain links TRBV5-1 to TRBJ2-3; 8 nucleotides line up with TRBD2. The CDR3 is made up of 16 amino acids. From germline, CDR1 is SGHRS and CDR2 YFSETQ. The trim removed 1 base at V and 2 bases at J, leaving 6 bases unmatched. The CDR3 sequence: CASSLFSGTFTDTQYF. The CDR3 bases are TGCGCCAGCAGCTTGTTTAGCGGGACTTTCACAGATACGCAGTATTTT.

The chain recombines TRBV19 with TRBJ1-2; D perhaps matches TRBD1 (6 bases). CDR1 is LNHDA and CDR2 is SQIVND in the germline V gene (reference sequence). The germline V and J ends were trimmed by 5 bases and 0 bases, with 16 bases remaining between them. The CDR3 spans 16 residues. CDR3 region: CASSPLGGPANYGYTF. The CDR3 nucleotides are TGTGCCAGTAGTCCCCTCGGGGGGCCTGCTAACTATGGCTACACCTTC. Using reference TRBV19 and TRBJ1-2 for the parts outside the CDR3, the full variable domain is DGGITQSPKYLFRKEGQNVTLSCEQNLNHDAMYWYRQDPGQGLRLIYYSQIVNDFQKGDIAEGYSVSREKKESFPLTVTSAQKNPTAFYLCASSPLGGPANYGYTFGSGTRLTVV.

The J gene is TRBJ2-7, the V gene TRBV7-9; 8 bases align to TRBD1. Germline loops: CDR1 SEHNR, CDR2 FQNEAQ (reference sequence). The CDR3 runs to 14 residues. J lost 7 bases, V lost 2 bases, and 7 bases had no gene match. The CDR3 spells CASSLSSGGREQYF. Written as DNA, the CDR3 is TGTGCCAGCAGCTTAAGTTCAGGGGGCAGGGAGCAGTACTTC.

The table lists this clone with a count of one. The rearrangement joins TRBV6-1 to TRBJ2-7, with D tentatively TRBD1 (5 bases). The CDR3 is made up of 15 amino acids. Deletions cut 4 bases from V and 2 bases from J, with 15 bases between. Germline CDR1 and CDR2: MNHNS and SASEGT. The CDR3: CASSAFSGLTYEQYF. CDR3 bases: TGTGCCAGCAGTGCATTCTCAGGGTTAACCTACGAGCAGTACTTC.

This clone has only one observation. At one of its ends the junction is not consistent with the germline gene, which may arise from a read error. The V and J genes are TRBV6-1 and TRBJ2-7, with 7 bases matching TRBD2. The CDR3 contains 14 residues. CDR1 MNHNS and CDR2 SASEGT come from the germline V gene. The CDR3 DNA follows: TGTGCCAGCAGTGAAGCGGGAGGGCCCACCCCGCCCCACTTC. It specifies CASSEAGGPTPPHF.

The rearrangement joins TRBV5-1 to TRBJ2-5; TRBD1 matches at 11 bases. The CDR3 is 16 amino acids. With 0 bases clipped from V and 5 bases from J, the junction kept 6 bases outside the gene matches. Germline V gives CDR1 SGHRS, CDR2 YFSETQ. CDR3 residues: CASSLVGQGARETQYF. Here the CDR3 DNA reads TGCGCCAGCAGCTTGGTAGGACAGGGGGCGCGGGAGACCCAGTACTTC.

This chain links TRBV5-1 with TRBJ2-1; the match to TRBD2 covers 8 bases. This CDR3 region has 17 residues. V lost 7 bases and J lost 0; bases outside the gene matches: 12. Germline CDR1 SGHRS, CDR2 YFSETQ. The CDR3 loop reads CASREGIAGSSYNEQFF. DNA of the CDR3: TGCGCCAGCCGCGAGGGGATAGCGGGAAGCTCCTACAATGAGCAGTTCTTC.

The chain recombines TRBV7-3 with TRBJ2-1; TRBD2 matches 16 bases. J lost 8 bases, V lost 5 bases, and 3 bases had no gene match. CDR3 size: 15 residues. Per the germline V gene, CDR1 is SGHTA and CDR2 is FQGTGA. CDR3 region: CASSPGTSGGDEQFF. In DNA form, the CDR3 reads TGTGCCAGCAGCCCAGGGACTAGCGGGGGGGATGAGCAGTTCTTC.

This clone was recorded many times. This chain's CDR3 is CASSVGDSGSRDTQYF. The CDR3 DNA follows: TGTGCCAGCAGCGTAGGTGATAGCGGGAGTAGGGATACGCAGTATTTT. V gene TRBV9 combines with J gene TRBJ2-3, with TRBD2 identical over 9 bases. V lost 0 bases, J lost 6 bases, and 8 bases stayed unmatched. This CDR3 is 16 amino acids long. Germline V gene lookup returns CDR1 SGDLS and CDR2 YYNGEE.

The gene calls are TRBV27 and TRBJ1-5, with a tentative D call TRBD1 (6 bases). CDR1 is MNHEY and CDR2 is SMNVEV in the germline V gene (reference sequence). V lost 2 bases and J 4 bases, leaving 15 bases between the germline ends. This CDR3 spans 16 amino acids. CDR3: CASSLSGGGGNQPQHF. DNA for the CDR3: TGTGCCAGCAGTTTAAGTGGAGGGGGGGGGAATCAGCCCCAGCATTTT.